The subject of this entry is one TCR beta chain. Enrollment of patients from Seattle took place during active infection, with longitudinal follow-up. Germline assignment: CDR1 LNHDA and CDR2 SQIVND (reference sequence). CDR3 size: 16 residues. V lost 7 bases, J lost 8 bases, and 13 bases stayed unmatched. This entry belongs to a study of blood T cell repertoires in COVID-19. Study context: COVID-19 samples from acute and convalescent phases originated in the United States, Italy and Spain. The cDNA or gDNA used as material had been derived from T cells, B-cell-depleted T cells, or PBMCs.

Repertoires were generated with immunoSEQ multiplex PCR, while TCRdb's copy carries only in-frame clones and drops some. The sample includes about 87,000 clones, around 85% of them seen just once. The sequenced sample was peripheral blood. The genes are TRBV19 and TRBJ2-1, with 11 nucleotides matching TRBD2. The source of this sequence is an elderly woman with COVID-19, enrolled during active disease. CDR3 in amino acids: CASTPTSGVRMHEQFF. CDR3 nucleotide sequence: TGTGCCAGTACCCCGACTAGCGGGGTCCGTATGCATGAGCAGTTCTTC.